The 3 T cell receptor beta chains below all came from one sample that was sequenced in a study of T-cell memory formation after mild COVID-19. In TCRdb, the 5' RACE reads were re-called with MiXCR into one record per CDR3 protein. The sample lists around 530,000 distinct CDR3 sequences; 20% to 25% were seen once. Sequenced sample: PBMCs or a T cell subset sorted from them (not recorded which). Receptor source: an adult woman who had mild COVID-19 (a few samples of this study predate the infection). Cell type and time point are not known.

This clonotype was counted at least ten times. The chain links TRBV7-9 to TRBJ1-5; TRBD1 aligns across 7 bases. The germline gives CDR1 SEHNR, CDR2 FQNEAQ (reference sequence). The CDR3 has 14 residues. With 7 bases clipped from V and 2 bases from J, the junction kept 5 bases outside the gene matches. CDR3 sequence (DNA): TGTGCCAGCACCCCAGGGACAGGCAATCAGCCCCAGCATTTT. Translation: CASTPGTGNQPQHF.

The chain has TRBV4-1 and TRBJ2-1; D not resolved. Germline V gives CDR1 MGHRA, CDR2 YSYEKL. The CDR3 runs to 16 residues. The V end was cut by 1 base, the J end by 5 bases, with 15 bases between. The CDR3 loop is CASSQGILDWDNEQFF. The CDR3 nucleotides are TGCGCCAGCAGCCAAGGGATCTTAGATTGGGACAATGAGCAGTTCTTC.

This rearrangement joins TRBV20-1 to TRBJ2-5; no clear D gene. The V gene's germline CDR1 is DFQATT and CDR2 SNEGSKA (reference sequence). Trimming removed 5 bases from V and 5 bases from J, with 18 bases in between. The CDR3 loop spans 14 amino acids. CDR3 loop: CSAPLYSLGETQYF. CDR3 DNA sequence: TGCAGTGCTCCCCTCTACAGCCTGGGGGAGACCCAGTACTTC.